Following are 27 T cell receptor beta chains from one sample sequenced in a study of identical twins. TCRdb re-derived calls from the 5' RACE reads in MiXCR, one entry per CDR3 protein. The repertoire holds about 470,000 distinct CDR3 sequences, with approximately 25% as singletons. These same data were also listed under a study on T cells expressing NK-cell markers.

Sequenced: CD4+ T cells sorted from blood. Receptors were obtained from a woman between 18 and 30 years old in good health.

This clonotype occurred a few times. The genes are TRBV14 and TRBJ2-3, with D perhaps TRBD2 (5 bases). The CDR3 covers 13 residues. Per germline, CDR1 SGHDN and CDR2 FVKESK. The V end was cut by 1 base, the J end by 5 bases, with 7 bases between. CDR3 protein: CASSQAGGDTQYF. In nucleotides, the CDR3 is TGTGCCAGCAGCCAAGCAGGAGGAGATACGCAGTATTTT.

Many counts were recorded for this clonotype. The chain uses TRBV12-3 or TRBV12-4 and TRBJ2-3; D is undetermined. V lost 2 bases to trimming and J lost 2 bases, with 11 bases between them. The CDR3 is 15 residues long. The DNA for the CDR3 is TGTGCCAGCAGTTTACTAGTGATACCCACAGATACGCAGTATTTT. Its protein is CASSLLVIPTDTQYF.

The gene calls are TRBV19 and TRBJ2-7; D is ambiguous. CDR1 and CDR2 (germline): LNHDA, SQIVND (reference sequence). This CDR3 comprises 15 residues. Trimming took 2 bases from V and 5 from J, leaving 16 bases between them. CDR3 sequence reads: CASSIRSGLRHEQYF. CDR3 sequence (DNA): TGTGCCAGTAGTATACGGTCCGGGCTCAGGCACGAGCAGTACTTC. Full variable domain (outside the CDR3, taken from reference TRBV19 and TRBJ2-7): DGGITQSPKYLFRKEGQNVTLSCEQNLNHDAMYWYRQDPGQGLRLIYYSQIVNDFQKGDIAEGYSVSREKKESFPLTVTSAQKNPTAFYLCASSIRSGLRHEQYFGPGTRLTVT.

There are a few counts of this clonotype. The chain joins TRBV27 to TRBJ2-7; 7 bases are shared with TRBD1. The V and J ends lost 6 bases and 7 bases, in that order; junction bases with no gene match: 6. CDR1 MNHEY and CDR2 SMNVEV come from the germline V gene (reference sequence). The CDR3 is 12 amino acids. Written as DNA, the CDR3 is TGTGCCAGCAGACAGGGGAGAGGTGAGCAGTACTTC. Amino acids: CASRQGRGEQYF.

V gene TRBV7-9 combines with J gene TRBJ2-3; D uncertain. The CDR3 length is 11 residues. Per the germline V gene, CDR1 is SEHNR and CDR2 is FQNEAQ (reference sequence). V lost 7 bases to trimming and J lost 5 bases, with 7 bases between them. DNA for the CDR3: TGTGCCAGCATGGAGAGAGATACGCAGTATTTT. Its protein is CASMERDTQYF.

There are many counts of this clonotype. The V call is TRBV20-1, the J call TRBJ1-1, with unresolved D. The germline V gene has CDR1 DFQATT and CDR2 SNEGSKA (reference sequence). The CDR3 runs to 15 residues. Trimming removed 3 bases at V and 0 bases at J, with 14 bases between. The DNA for the CDR3 is TGCAGTGCTAGGGGGATGGGAGCCATGAACACTGAAGCTTTCTTT. Protein product: CSARGMGAMNTEAFF.

The gene calls are TRBV12-3 or TRBV12-4 and TRBJ2-3, with 9 bases fitting TRBD1. The ends lost 6 bases at V and 2 bases at J; junction bases unmatched: 6. This CDR3 is 15 amino acids long. Here the CDR3 reads CASSGQGRDTDTQYF. CDR3 DNA sequence: TGTGCCAGCAGCGGACAGGGGCGGGACACAGATACGCAGTATTTT.

This chain connects TRBV29-1 to TRBJ1-1; TRBD1 is a possible D gene (6 bases). The germline gives CDR1 SQVTM, CDR2 ANQGSEA. This CDR3 is 12 amino acids long. V lost 2 bases and J 8 bases, leaving 12 bases between the germline ends. CDR3 residues: CSVEMAGTEAFF. The CDR3 region has the DNA TGCAGCGTTGAAATGGCCGGGACAGAAGCTTTCTTT.

The chain links TRBV12-3 or TRBV12-4 to TRBJ2-1; 10 positions match TRBD2. The CDR3 consists of 15 residues. V shed 1 base, J shed 9 bases, and the junction held 6 bases outside the gene matches. CDR3 bases: TGTGCCAGCAGTTTAGAACTAGCGGGGCGCGGTGAGCAGTTCTTC. Its translation is CASSLELAGRGEQFF.

A few counts support this clonotype. V usage is TRBV4-2 and J usage is TRBJ2-2, with 10 bases lining up with TRBD2. The CDR3 has 20 residues. The V gene's germline CDR1 is LGHNA and CDR2 YNFKEQ. V gave up 3 bases and J gave up 7 bases; unmatched junction bases: 20. The CDR3 spells CASSQPTVGIAGGFSGELFF. The CDR3 region has the DNA TGTGCCAGCAGCCAGCCTACCGTGGGTATAGCGGGAGGTTTCAGCGGGGAGCTGTTTTTT.

The V gene is TRBV6-2 or TRBV6-3, the J gene TRBJ2-7; no definite D call. Germline CDR1 and CDR2: MNHEY and SVGEGT. The CDR3 loop spans 12 amino acids. The V end lost 1 base, the J end lost 3 bases, and 4 bases lay between the germline ends. The CDR3 sequence is CASSYLYYEQYF. In DNA, the CDR3 is TGTGCCAGCAGTTACTTATACTACGAGCAGTACTTC.

The CDR3 nucleotides read TGCAGCGTTGAAAAACTAGCGGGAGATACCGGGGAGCTGTTTTTT. This translates into CSVEKLAGDTGELFF. The V gene is TRBV29-1, the J gene TRBJ2-2, with 11 positions matching TRBD2. The V segment lost 2 bases and the J segment 5 bases; nucleotides outside the gene matches: 4. The germline gives CDR1 SQVTM, CDR2 ANQGSEA. The CDR3 is 15 residues long.

The V and J genes are TRBV18 and TRBJ2-1; 7 bases agree with TRBD2. Germline CDR1 is KGHSH and CDR2 is LQKENI. The CDR3 has 13 amino acids. V lost 3 bases to trimming and J lost 12 bases; unmatched junction nucleotides: 8. In DNA form, the CDR3 reads TGTGCCAGCTCACCGGGGGGGAATTATGGGCAGTTCTTC. It translates to CASSPGGNYGQFF.

The rearrangement joins TRBV20-1 to TRBJ1-4, with D possibly TRBD1 on 5 matching bases. Trimming pared 2 bases from V and 3 bases from J, leaving 10 bases between. There are 14 residues in the CDR3. Germline-derived CDR1 and CDR2 are DFQATT and SNEGSKA (reference sequence). This CDR3 is CSARKGAPNEKLFF. The CDR3 DNA reads TGCAGTGCTAGAAAAGGGGCCCCTAATGAAAAACTGTTTTTT.

V is TRBV2 and J is TRBJ1-1; no reliable D call. From germline, CDR1 is SNHLY and CDR2 FYNNEI. The CDR3 totals 10 residues. Trimming took 4 bases from V and 6 from J, leaving 3 bases between them. CDR3: CASSGPEAFF. For the CDR3, the DNA is TGTGCCAGCAGTGGCCCTGAAGCTTTCTTT.

The chain joins TRBV20-1 to TRBJ2-1; no clear D gene. The CDR3 totals 15 residues. Germline values: CDR1 DFQATT, CDR2 SNEGSKA (reference sequence). V was pared by 6 bases and J by 4 bases, with 19 bases between. CDR3 protein: CSAPLGSKAYNEQFF. CDR3 nucleotides: TGCAGTGCGCCCCTAGGGTCGAAGGCTTACAATGAGCAGTTCTTC.

The table lists this clonotype with a few counts. This chain joins TRBV5-1 and TRBJ2-3; perhaps TRBD2 as D (6 bases). CDR1 SGHRS and CDR2 YFSETQ come from the germline V gene. The V gene lost 2 bases and the J gene lost 1 base, with 8 bases spanning the gap. The CDR3 is 14 amino acids. The CDR3 here is CASSFRLGTDTQYF. DNA of the CDR3: TGCGCCAGCAGCTTTCGACTAGGCACAGATACGCAGTATTTT.

In this sample, this clonotype turned up many times. The chain combines TRBV12-3 or TRBV12-4 with TRBJ2-2; D remains ambiguous. The CDR3 consists of 14 residues. Between the trimmed V and J ends, which lost 8 bases and 6 bases, there was a span of 16 bases. The CDR3 loop reads CASGDWVVAGELFF. The CDR3 region has the DNA TGTGCCAGCGGAGATTGGGTAGTGGCCGGGGAGCTGTTTTTT.

This clonotype was seen a handful of times. V is TRBV7-2 and J is TRBJ2-3; a weak D match, TRBD1 (5 bases). CDR3 length: 14 amino acids. Germline values: CDR1 SGHTA, CDR2 FQGNSA. V lost 2 bases and J 7 bases, leaving 13 bases between the germline ends. This CDR3 is CASSLYGAQNTQYF. The CDR3 region has the DNA TGTGCCAGCAGCTTATATGGGGCCCAGAATACGCAGTATTTT.

V and J are TRBV6-5 and TRBJ2-1; 7 bases map to TRBD2. Germline trimming cut 6 bases from V and 7 bases from J; bases unmatched to any gene: 3. CDR3 length: 12 residues. The germline CDR1 and CDR2 sequences are MNHEY and SVGAGI. CDR3: CASRGTTNEQFF. In DNA form, the CDR3 reads TGTGCCAGCAGGGGGACTACTAATGAGCAGTTCTTC.

The chain has TRBV6-5 and TRBJ2-1; TRBD1 matches 8 bases. Germline V lookup: CDR1 MNHEY, CDR2 SVGAGI. CDR3 length equals 14 residues. The J segment lost 2 bases and the V segment lost 4 bases, leaving 1 base of the junction unmatched. The DNA of the CDR3 is TGTGCCAGCAGTTCGGACAGGGCCTACAATGAGCAGTTCTTC. Translating gives CASSSDRAYNEQFF.

The J gene is TRBJ2-5, the V gene TRBV5-1, with a tentative D call TRBD1 (6 bases). CDR1 is SGHRS, CDR2 YFSETQ, per germline. The germline V and J ends were trimmed by 0 bases and 7 bases, with 7 bases remaining between them. The CDR3 covers 12 residues. The CDR3 here is CASSLEDRTQYF. DNA for the CDR3: TGCGCCAGCAGCTTGGAGGACAGGACCCAGTACTTC.

This clonotype has just a few counts. The gene calls are TRBV7-3 and TRBJ2-3; maybe TRBD2 (6 bases). CDR3 length: 12 residues. Per germline, CDR1 SGHTA and CDR2 FQGTGA. V was trimmed by 5 bases and J by 10 bases, leaving 13 bases between them. This CDR3 reads CASSPAGGPQYF. CDR3 nucleotides: TGTGCCAGCAGCCCGGCCGGGGGACCGCAGTATTTT.

This clonotype turned up a few times. This chain uses TRBV5-6 with TRBJ2-7, with D perhaps matching TRBD1 (5 bases). This CDR3 is 14 amino acids long. The V end lost 3 bases, the J end lost 12 bases, and 22 bases lay between the germline ends. The germline CDR1 and CDR2 sequences are SGHDT and YYEEEE. The CDR3 protein is CASSSLTVSAPSYF. The CDR3 coding sequence is TGTGCCAGCAGCTCCCTGACAGTCAGCGCACCCTCGTACTTC.

The count of this clonotype is one. The rearrangement links TRBV6-1 to TRBJ2-3; D gene uncertain. V was shortened by 8 bases and J by 1 base, with 10 bases between the two germline ends. The germline V gene has CDR1 MNHNS and CDR2 SASEGT. The CDR3 has 13 amino acids. As DNA, the CDR3 is TGTGCCAGCGGCAGCTGGGGCACAGATACGCAGTATTTT. Translation gives CASGSWGTDTQYF.

This clonotype was detected a few times. The J gene is TRBJ2-7, the V gene TRBV7-9; D tentatively fits TRBD1 or TRBD2 (6 bases each). Trimming left V 6 bases short and J 5 bases short, with 20 bases between. The CDR3 runs to 15 residues. Germline-derived CDR1 and CDR2 are SEHNR and FQNEAQ (reference sequence). CDR3 nucleotide sequence: TGTGCCAGCAGTCTCCCTGGGGGGCCGGGAAACGAGCAGTACTTC. This gives the protein CASSLPGGPGNEQYF.

The chain combines TRBV20-1 with TRBJ2-3; TRBD1 is a possible D gene (5 bases). The CDR3 loop spans 19 amino acids. Germline assignment: CDR1 DFQATT and CDR2 SNEGSKA (reference sequence). The V gene lost 4 bases and the J gene lost 0 bases, with 26 bases spanning the gap. CDR3 region: CSATTLTSSPGLSTDTQYF. The DNA for the CDR3 is TGCAGTGCTACTACCCTCACTTCTAGTCCAGGGTTGAGCACAGATACGCAGTATTTT.